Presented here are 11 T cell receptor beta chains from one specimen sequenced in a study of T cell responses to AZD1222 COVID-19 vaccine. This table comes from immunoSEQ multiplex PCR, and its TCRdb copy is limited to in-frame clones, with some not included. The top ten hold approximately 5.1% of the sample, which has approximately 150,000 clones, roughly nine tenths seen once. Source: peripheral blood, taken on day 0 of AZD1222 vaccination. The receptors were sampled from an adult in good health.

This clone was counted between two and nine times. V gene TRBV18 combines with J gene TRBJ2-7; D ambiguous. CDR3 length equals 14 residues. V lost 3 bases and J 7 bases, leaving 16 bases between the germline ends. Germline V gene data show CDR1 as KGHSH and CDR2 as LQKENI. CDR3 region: CASSPQNSRGEQYF. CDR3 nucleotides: TGTGCCAGCTCACCGCAAAACAGCCGTGGAGAGCAGTACTTC.

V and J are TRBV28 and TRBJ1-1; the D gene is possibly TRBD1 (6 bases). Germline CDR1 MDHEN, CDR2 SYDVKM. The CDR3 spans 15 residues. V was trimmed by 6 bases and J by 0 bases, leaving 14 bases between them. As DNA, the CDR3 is TGTGCCAGCAGACGTAACAGGGCTTTGAACACTGAAGCTTTCTTT. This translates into CASRRNRALNTEAFF.

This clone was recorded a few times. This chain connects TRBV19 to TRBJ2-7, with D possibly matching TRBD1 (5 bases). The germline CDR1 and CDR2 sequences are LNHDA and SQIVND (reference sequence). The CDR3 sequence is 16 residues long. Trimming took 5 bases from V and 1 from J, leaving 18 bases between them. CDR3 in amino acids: CASSPGWWQGSYEQYF. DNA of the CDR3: TGTGCCAGTAGTCCAGGGTGGTGGCAGGGATCCTACGAGCAGTACTTC.

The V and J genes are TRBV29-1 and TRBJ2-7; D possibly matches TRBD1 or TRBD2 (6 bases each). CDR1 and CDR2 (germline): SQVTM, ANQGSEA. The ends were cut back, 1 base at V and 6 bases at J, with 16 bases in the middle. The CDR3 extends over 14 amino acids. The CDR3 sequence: CSVEGWGRGGEQYF. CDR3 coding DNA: TGCAGCGTTGAAGGTTGGGGCAGGGGAGGCGAGCAGTACTTC.

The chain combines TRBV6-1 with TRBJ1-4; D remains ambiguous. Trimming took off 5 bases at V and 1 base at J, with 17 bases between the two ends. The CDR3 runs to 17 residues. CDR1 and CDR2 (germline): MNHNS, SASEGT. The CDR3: CASSKGRFGGTNEKLFF. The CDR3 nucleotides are TGTGCCAGCAGTAAAGGACGGTTTGGTGGAACTAATGAAAAACTGTTTTTT.

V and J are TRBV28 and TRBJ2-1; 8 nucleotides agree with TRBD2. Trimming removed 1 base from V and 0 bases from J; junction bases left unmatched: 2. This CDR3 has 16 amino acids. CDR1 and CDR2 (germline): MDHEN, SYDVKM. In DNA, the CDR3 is TGTGCCAGCAGTTTATTAGCGGGGAGCTCCTACAATGAGCAGTTCTTC. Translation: CASSLLAGSSYNEQFF.

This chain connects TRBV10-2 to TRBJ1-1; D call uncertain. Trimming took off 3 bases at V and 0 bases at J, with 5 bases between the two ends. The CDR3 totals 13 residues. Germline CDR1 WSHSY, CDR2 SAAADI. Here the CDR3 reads CASSEWVNTEAFF. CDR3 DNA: TGCGCCAGCAGTGAATGGGTGAACACTGAAGCTTTCTTT.

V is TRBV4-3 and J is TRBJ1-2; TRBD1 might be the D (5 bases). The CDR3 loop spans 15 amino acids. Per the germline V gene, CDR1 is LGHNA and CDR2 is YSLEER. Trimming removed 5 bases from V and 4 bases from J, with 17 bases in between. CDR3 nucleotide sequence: TGCGCCAGCAGCTTCAAGATAGACAGTTTCTATGGCTACACCTTC. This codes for CASSFKIDSFYGYTF.

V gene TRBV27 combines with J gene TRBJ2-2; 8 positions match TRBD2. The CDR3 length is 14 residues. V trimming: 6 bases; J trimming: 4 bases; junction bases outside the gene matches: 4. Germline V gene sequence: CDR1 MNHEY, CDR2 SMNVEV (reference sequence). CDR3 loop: CASRAGVSTGELFF. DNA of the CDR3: TGTGCCAGCAGAGCGGGAGTGAGCACCGGGGAGCTGTTTTTT.

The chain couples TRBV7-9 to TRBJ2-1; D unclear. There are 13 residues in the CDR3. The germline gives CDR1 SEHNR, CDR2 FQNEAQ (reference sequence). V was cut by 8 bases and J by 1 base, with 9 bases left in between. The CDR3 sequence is CASVLTSYNEQFF. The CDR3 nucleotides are TGTGCCAGCGTCCTGACTTCCTACAATGAGCAGTTCTTC.

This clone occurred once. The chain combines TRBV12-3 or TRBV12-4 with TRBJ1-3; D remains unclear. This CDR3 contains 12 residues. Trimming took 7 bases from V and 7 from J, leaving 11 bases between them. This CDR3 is CASTYRPNTIYF. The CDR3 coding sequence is TGTGCCAGCACATATAGGCCGAACACCATATATTTT.